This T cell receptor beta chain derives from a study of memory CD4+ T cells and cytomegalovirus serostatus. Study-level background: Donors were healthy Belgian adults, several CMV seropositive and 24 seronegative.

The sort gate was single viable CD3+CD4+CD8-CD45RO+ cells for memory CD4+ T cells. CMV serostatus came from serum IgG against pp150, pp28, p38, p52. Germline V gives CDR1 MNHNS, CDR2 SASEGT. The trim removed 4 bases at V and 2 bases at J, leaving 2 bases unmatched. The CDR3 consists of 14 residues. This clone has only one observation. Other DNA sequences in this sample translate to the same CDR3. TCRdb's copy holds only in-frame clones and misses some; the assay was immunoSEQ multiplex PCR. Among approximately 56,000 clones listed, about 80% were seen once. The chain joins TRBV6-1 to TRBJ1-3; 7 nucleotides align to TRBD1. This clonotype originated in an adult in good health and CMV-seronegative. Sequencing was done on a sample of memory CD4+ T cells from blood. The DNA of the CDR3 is TGTGCCAGCAGTGGAACAGGGGCTGGAAACACCATATATTTT. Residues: CASSGTGAGNTIYF.